Shown below are 26 T cell receptor beta chains from a single sample sequenced in a study of Ad26.COV2.S vaccination and SARS-CoV-2 variants. The table came from immunoSEQ multiplex PCR; TCRdb's copy has only in-frame clones and leaves some out. The sample lists around 450,000 clones; roughly 88% were seen once. Treatment: about 20 received Ad26.COV2.S at low or high dose, single or two shots; about 5 received placebo; per-sample allocation not given. Material that was analyzed had been drawn on day 63 after the first vaccine or placebo injection. Sequenced material: peripheral blood, taken in a trial of Ad26.COV2.S vaccine versus placebo. These receptors came from a person aged 18 to 59 who received the Ad26.COV2.S COVID-19 vaccine or a placebo.

This clone was detected once. J is TRBJ2-3 and V is TRBV5-6; the D call may be TRBD1 or TRBD2 (7 bases each). Germline-derived CDR1 and CDR2 are SGHDT and YYEEEE. The CDR3 is 14 amino acids. V was shortened by 0 bases and J by 4 bases, with 9 bases between the two germline ends. In nucleotides, the CDR3 is TGTGCCAGCAGCTTGGCAGGGGGGGCAGATACGCAGTATTTT. Its translation: CASSLAGGADTQYF.

The CDR3 reads CASSSRGHGELFF. The CDR3 DNA reads TGTGCCAGCAGCTCCAGGGGGCACGGGGAGCTGTTTTTT. V gene TRBV25-1 combines with J gene TRBJ2-2, with 8 positions matching TRBD1. Germline values: CDR1 MGHDK, CDR2 SYGVNS. CDR3 length: 13 residues. V was clipped by 6 bases and J by 7 bases; unmatched bases: 4.

V and J are TRBV3-1 (or the pseudogene TRBV3-2) and TRBJ1-3, with 9 nucleotides matching TRBD1. Germline CDR1 and CDR2: LGHDT and YNNKEL (reference sequence). V shed 3 bases, J shed 0 bases, and the junction held 3 bases outside the gene matches. CDR3 size: 16 residues. DNA for the CDR3: TGTGCCAGCAGCCACGACAGGGGGTACTCTGGAAACACCATATATTTT. This translates into CASSHDRGYSGNTIYF.

V usage is TRBV29-1 and J usage is TRBJ2-1; possibly TRBD1 for D (6 bases). The V and J ends lost 4 bases and 0 bases respectively, with 13 bases between them. Germline CDR1 is SQVTM and CDR2 is ANQGSEA. The CDR3 has 15 residues. The CDR3 DNA reads as TGCAGCGTTGCCAGGGGATACAGCTCCTACAATGAGCAGTTCTTC. Amino acid sequence: CSVARGYSSYNEQFF.

The chain is built from TRBV6-2 or TRBV6-3 and TRBJ2-4; D possibly matches TRBD1 or TRBD2 (6 bases each). Germline CDR1 reads MNHEY; CDR2 reads SVGEGT. V was trimmed by 2 bases and J by 1 base, leaving 12 bases between them. The CDR3 is 16 residues long. CDR3 coding DNA: TGTGCCAGCAGTTACACCGGGGGCTTCGCCAAAAACATTCAGTACTTC. It codes for CASSYTGGFAKNIQYF.

This chain connects TRBV2 to TRBJ2-6, with D perhaps matching TRBD1 (5 bases). Trimming removed 7 bases at V and 4 bases at J, with 17 bases between. Germline V gene data show CDR1 as SNHLY and CDR2 as FYNNEI. The CDR3 has 16 residues. CDR3 bases: TGTGCCAGCACTCACCGGGCAGGGTCAGGGGCCAACGTCCTGACTTTC. It encodes CASTHRAGSGANVLTF.

The chain employs TRBV6-5 and TRBJ2-7; D perhaps matches TRBD1 (6 bases). Trimming took off 6 bases at V and 1 base at J, with 13 bases between the two ends. Germline V lookup: CDR1 MNHEY, CDR2 SVGAGI. The CDR3 runs to 14 residues. The CDR3 region is CASSLTGISYEQYF. CDR3 DNA: TGTGCCAGCAGCTTGACAGGTATTTCCTACGAGCAGTACTTC.

CDR3 protein: CASSQASGGPETGELFF. CDR3 nucleotide sequence: TGCGCCAGCAGCCAAGCCAGCGGGGGGCCGGAGACCGGGGAGCTGTTTTTT. The chain joins TRBV4-1 to TRBJ2-2, with 9 bases identical to TRBD2. This CDR3 contains 17 residues. The ends lost 1 base at V and 5 bases at J; junction bases unmatched: 8. Germline CDR1 and CDR2: MGHRA and YSYEKL.

The rearrangement uses TRBV2 and TRBJ2-3; 8 nucleotides align to TRBD2. Germline trimming cut 7 bases from V and 0 bases from J; bases unmatched to any gene: 9. Germline-derived CDR1 and CDR2 are SNHLY and FYNNEI. The CDR3 has 16 amino acids. DNA for the CDR3: TGTGCCAGCATGGAGGTGACTAGCGCGAGCACAGATACGCAGTATTTT. Protein sequence: CASMEVTSASTDTQYF.

The V and J genes are TRBV7-9 and TRBJ2-2; weak D call: TRBD1 (6 bases). There are 16 residues in the CDR3. Germline V CDR1 and CDR2: SEHNR, FQNEAQ (reference sequence). Trimming pared 2 bases from V and 1 base from J, leaving 11 bases between. The CDR3 coding sequence is TGTGCCAGCAGCTTACGGGTCAGGGGGAACACCGGGGAGCTGTTTTTT. Residues: CASSLRVRGNTGELFF.

This clone was picked up one time. The chain couples TRBV6-5 to TRBJ2-5, with 9 bases matching TRBD1. The germline CDR1 and CDR2 sequences are MNHEY and SVGAGI. The CDR3 sequence is 16 residues long. V trimming: 0 bases; J trimming: 1 base; junction bases outside the gene matches: 3. CDR3 sequence (DNA): TGTGCCAGCAGTTACTCGACAGGGGGACTCCAAGAGACCCAGTACTTC. This gives the protein CASSYSTGGLQETQYF.

The chain combines TRBV2 with TRBJ1-2; D unresolved. The CDR3 runs to 10 residues. Germline V gene lookup returns CDR1 SNHLY and CDR2 FYNNEI. Between the trimmed V and J ends, which lost 6 bases and 8 bases, there was a span of 7 bases. DNA for the CDR3: TGTGCCAGCAGCGTAGAAGGCTACACCTTC. Amino acids: CASSVEGYTF.

The J gene is TRBJ2-1, the V gene TRBV19; D is uncertain. The CDR3 is 13 amino acids. Trimming took off 7 bases at V and 0 bases at J, with 7 bases between the two ends. CDR1 LNHDA and CDR2 SQIVND come from the germline V gene (reference sequence). The CDR3 DNA is TGTGCCAGTACGGAGAGCTCCTACAATGAGCAGTTCTTC. It yields the protein CASTESSYNEQFF. Variable domain in full (rest from reference TRBV19 and TRBJ2-1): DGGITQSPKYLFRKEGQNVTLSCEQNLNHDAMYWYRQDPGQGLRLIYYSQIVNDFQKGDIAEGYSVSREKKESFPLTVTSAQKNPTAFYLCASTESSYNEQFFGPGTRLTVL.

The chain couples TRBV5-1 to TRBJ1-3, with D perhaps TRBD1 (5 bases). Germline-derived CDR1 and CDR2 are SGHRS and YFSETQ. The V and J ends lost 0 bases and 3 bases respectively, with 19 bases between them. The CDR3 has 18 amino acids. This CDR3 reads CASSLGPNRQKGGNTIYF. CDR3 nucleotides: TGCGCCAGCAGCTTGGGCCCCAACAGGCAAAAGGGTGGAAACACCATATATTTT. The full variable domain, its missing parts supplied by reference TRBV5-1 and TRBJ1-3, is KAGVTQTPRYLIKTRGQQVTLSCSPISGHRSVSWYQQTPGQGLQFLFEYFSETQRNKGNFPGRFSGRQFSNSRSEMNVSTLELGDSALYLCASSLGPNRQKGGNTIYFGEGSWLTVV.

The chain links TRBV16 to TRBJ2-7; D unresolved. This CDR3 is 14 amino acids long. Germline CDR1 KGHSY, CDR2 FQNENV. V was shortened by 2 bases and J by 2 bases, with 10 bases between the two germline ends. This chain's CDR3 is CASSQRTRPYEQYF. DNA for the CDR3: TGTGCCAGCAGCCAACGAACCAGACCCTACGAGCAGTACTTC.

The genes are TRBV6-5 and TRBJ1-4; D gene uncertain. The V end lost 6 bases, the J end lost 6 bases, and 8 bases lay between the germline ends. CDR1 and CDR2 from the germline V gene are MNHEY and SVGAGI. The CDR3 contains 12 residues. The CDR3 spells CASRGSDEKLFF. CDR3 nucleotide sequence: TGTGCCAGCAGGGGGTCCGATGAAAAACTGTTTTTT.

A few counts support this clone. The gene calls are TRBV14 and TRBJ1-5, with unresolved D. This CDR3 contains 12 residues. V shed 2 bases and J shed 4 bases, with 3 bases lying between them. Per germline, CDR1 SGHDN and CDR2 FVKESK. The CDR3 DNA follows: TGTGCCAGCAGCCAAATTAATCAGCCCCAGCATTTT. Its protein product is CASSQINQPQHF. The full variable domain, rest sourced from reference TRBV14 and TRBJ1-5, is EAGVTQFPSHSVIEKGQTVTLRCDPISGHDNLYWYRRVMGKEIKFLLHFVKESKQDESGMPNNRFLAERTGGTYSTLKVQPAELEDSGVYFCASSQINQPQHFGDGTRLSIL.

The chain is built from TRBV28 and TRBJ2-7; 8 positions match TRBD2. There are 11 residues in the CDR3. J gave up 7 bases and V 6 bases, and 2 bases lay outside the gene matches. Germline assignment: CDR1 MDHEN and CDR2 SYDVKM. The CDR3 region is CASRVAGEQYF. The CDR3 region has the DNA TGTGCCAGCAGGGTAGCGGGAGAGCAGTACTTC.

The chain couples TRBV9 to TRBJ2-2, with TRBD1 matching 9 bases. Trimming at V came to 4 bases and at J to 8 bases, leaving 6 bases not matched to a gene. The CDR3 is 14 residues long. Germline assignment: CDR1 SGDLS and CDR2 YYNGEE. DNA of the CDR3: TGTGCCAGCAGCCCGGGACAGGGTTGGGGGGAGCTGTTTTTT. Translated, it gives CASSPGQGWGELFF.

This chain connects TRBV10-3 to TRBJ1-2; D is unclear. The CDR3 is 14 residues long. V was cut by 7 bases and J by 1 base, with 13 bases left in between. Germline CDR1 reads ENHRY; CDR2 reads SYGVKD. In nucleotides, the CDR3 is TGTGCCATCAACGGTGTCCCATATAACTATGGCTACACCTTC. It codes for CAINGVPYNYGYTF.

CDR3 amino acids: CASSLSSSSYNSPLHF. CDR3 coding DNA: TGTGCCAGCAGCTTGTCCAGTAGCTCCTATAATTCACCCCTCCACTTT. The rearrangement links TRBV5-6 to TRBJ1-6; unclear D gene. CDR3 length equals 16 residues. Germline CDR1 reads SGHDT; CDR2 reads YYEEEE. The ends were cut back, 1 base at V and 0 bases at J, with 8 bases in the middle. The entire variable domain, with the rest obtained from reference TRBV5-6 and TRBJ1-6, is as follows: DAGVTQSPTHLIKTRGQQVTLRCSPKSGHDTVSWYQQALGQGPQFIFQYYEEEERQRGNFPDRFSGHQFPNYSSELNVNALLLGDSALYLCASSLSSSSYNSPLHFGNGTRLTVT.

V gene TRBV24-1 combines with J gene TRBJ2-5, with 10 nucleotides matching TRBD2. The germline V gene encodes CDR1 KGHDR and CDR2 SFDVKD. This CDR3 spans 15 amino acids. With 5 bases clipped from V and 1 base from J, the junction kept 3 bases outside the gene matches. Here the CDR3 DNA reads TGTGCCACCAGTGCTGTAGCGGGGGGCCAAGAGACCCAGTACTTC. Amino acids: CATSAVAGGQETQYF.

The rearrangement uses TRBV27 and TRBJ2-1; 10 positions agree with TRBD2. The CDR3 contains 16 residues. Trimming took 8 bases from V and 0 from J; bases not matched to a gene: 7. The V gene's germline CDR1 is MNHEY and CDR2 SMNVEV (reference sequence). The CDR3 is CASLRSSGGSYNEQFF. The DNA of the CDR3 is TGTGCCAGCTTGCGGTCTAGCGGGGGCTCCTACAATGAGCAGTTCTTC.

This sequence joins TRBV6-5 and TRBJ1-2; D possibly corresponds to TRBD1 (6 bases). In germline, CDR1 is MNHEY, CDR2 SVGAGI. This CDR3 contains 13 residues. V lost 6 bases and J 4 bases, leaving 12 bases between the germline ends. DNA of the CDR3: TGTGCCAGCAGCCCAAGGACAGTCTATGGCTACACCTTC. Protein sequence: CASSPRTVYGYTF.

The chain combines TRBV7-8 with TRBJ2-2; D is unresolved. There are 15 residues in the CDR3. Germline CDR1 SGHVS, CDR2 FQNEAQ. Trimming removed 7 bases at V and 4 bases at J, with 16 bases between. The CDR3 reads CASTPIVATTGELFF. The CDR3 coding sequence is TGTGCCAGCACCCCTATCGTGGCCACCACCGGGGAGCTGTTTTTT. Full variable domain (rest looked up from reference TRBV7-8 and TRBJ2-2): GAGVSQSPRYKVAKRGQDVALRCDPISGHVSLFWYQQALGQGPEFLTYFQNEAQLDKSGLPSDRFFAERPEGSVSTLKIQRTQQEDSAVYLCASTPIVATTGELFFGEGSRLTVL.

Here the CDR3 reads CATARARHPEAFF. The DNA of the CDR3 is TGTGCCACCGCGCGCGCCAGGCACCCTGAAGCTTTCTTT. The chain links TRBV15 to TRBJ1-1, with D unclear. The germline V gene has CDR1 LNHNV and CDR2 YYDKDF (reference sequence). The CDR3 spans 13 residues. Trimming took off 8 bases at V and 6 bases at J, with 16 bases between the two ends.